The TCR beta chain described here comes from a study of early T cells in non-severe SARS-CoV-2 infection. Overall study: Chains from this unsorted whole-blood bulk RNA could not be paired.

Study-wide results and caveats: Anti-spike CD8 specificities were favored by VDJdb matching, whose results missed private and CD4 specificities.

The CDR3 is 14 residues long. V lost 4 bases and J lost 0, with 9 bases in between. Looked up from germline, CDR1 is LNHDA and CDR2 is SQIVND (reference sequence). As part of library construction, unique molecular identifiers were attached to individual cDNA molecules. TCRdb re-called the 5' RACE reads through MiXCR, storing one row per CDR3 protein. The profile covers some 82,000 distinct CDR3 sequences, with about 6% appearing a single time and under 10% taken by the ten largest. This clonotype was observed many times. What it binds is unknown. V and J are TRBV19 and TRBJ1-2; unclear D gene. The receptor's source is an adult who was a healthcare worker with PCR-confirmed SARS-CoV-2 infection or an uninfected control (not recorded which). The specimen was whole blood. This CDR3 is CASSTHGANYGYTF. Here the CDR3 DNA reads TGTGCCAGTAGTACCCACGGAGCTAACTATGGCTACACCTTC.